Presented here are 25 T cell receptor beta chains from one specimen sequenced in a study of shared clonotypes between healthy human individuals. Sequenced by immunoSEQ multiplex PCR; TCRdb stores in-frame clones only, minus some. This sample has 600,000 to 700,000 clones; 60% to 75% occur once, and the top ten carry around 2%. Sequenced material: memory CD4+ T cells sorted from blood. Subset indicated: CD45RA-negative fraction. All receptors come from a woman in her 30s in good health.

This chain links TRBV29-1 with TRBJ2-1, with TRBD1 matching 7 bases. The junction had 9 bases not matched to a gene; V was cut back by 5 bases and J by 8 bases. The CDR3 has 13 amino acids. In germline, CDR1 is SQVTM, CDR2 ANQGSEA. Here the CDR3 DNA reads TGCAGCGTTCCGGGACAGACATCGGATGAGCAGTTCTTC. It encodes CSVPGQTSDEQFF.

This chain connects TRBV4-1 to TRBJ2-3; 7 positions agree with TRBD2. CDR1 MGHRA and CDR2 YSYEKL come from the germline V gene. The CDR3 covers 15 residues. Trimming removed 1 base from V and 5 bases from J; junction bases left unmatched: 6. Here the CDR3 reads CASSQGWGGKDTQYF. CDR3 DNA sequence: TGCGCCAGCAGCCAAGGATGGGGGGGTAAAGATACGCAGTATTTT.

The gene calls are TRBV5-1 and TRBJ1-2; 10 bases line up with TRBD1. CDR1 and CDR2 (germline): SGHRS, YFSETQ. CDR3 length equals 11 residues. The junction had 2 bases not matched to a gene; V was cut back by 3 bases and J by 12 bases. For the CDR3, the DNA is TGCGCCAGCAGCTCTGGACAGGGGGACACCTTC. This sequence encodes CASSSGQGDTF.

As regards this clone: Other nucleotide sequences from this sample produce the same CDR3. The chain carries TRBV11-2 and TRBJ2-3; D not resolved. Looked up from germline, CDR1 is SGHAT and CDR2 is FQNNGV. Trimming left V 5 bases short and J 0 bases short, with 6 bases between. The CDR3 is 13 residues long. CDR3 sequence (DNA): TGTGCCAGCAGCGCGCCAAGCACAGATACGCAGTATTTT. Encoded protein: CASSAPSTDTQYF.

The CDR3 nucleotides read TGTGCCAGCAGGACGATCGGGAGGCAAGAGACCCAGTACTTC. The encoded protein is CASRTIGRQETQYF. V gene TRBV5-8 combines with J gene TRBJ2-5; TRBD2 aligns across 7 bases. Trimming removed 5 bases from V and 2 bases from J; junction bases left unmatched: 6. Germline CDR1 is SGHTS and CDR2 is YDEGEE. This CDR3 has 14 residues.

The chain's CDR3 is CASAPGLDQETQYF. CDR3 nucleotide sequence: TGTGCCAGCGCCCCCGGACTAGACCAAGAGACCCAGTACTTC. The chain uses TRBV18 and TRBJ2-5, with 7 bases fitting TRBD2. Germline CDR1 is KGHSH and CDR2 is LQKENI. There are 14 residues in the CDR3. Trimming cost V 8 bases and J 0 bases; bases outside gene matches: 6.

The chain is built from TRBV19 and TRBJ1-5; D perhaps matches TRBD1 (5 bases). The V end was cut by 3 bases, the J end by 0 bases, with 21 bases between. The CDR3 consists of 19 residues. The germline CDR1 and CDR2 sequences are LNHDA and SQIVND (reference sequence). The DNA for the CDR3 is TGTGCCAGTAGTATTTATTTCTACATGGCAGGGCATAGCAATCAGCCCCAGCATTTT. It is translated as CASSIYFYMAGHSNQPQHF.

The chain joins TRBV21-1 to TRBJ1-5. TRBV21-1 is marked as a pseudogene. The CDR3 totals 14 residues. The CDR3 protein is CASSKGKGNQPQHF. The DNA of the CDR3 is TGTGCCAGCAGCAAAGGTAAGGGCAATCAGCCCCAGCATTTT.

V is TRBV30 and J is TRBJ2-3, with 11 bases lining up with TRBD2. The germline gives CDR1 GTSNPN, CDR2 SVGIG (reference sequence). V trimming: 0 bases; J trimming: 6 bases; junction bases outside the gene matches: 14. CDR3 size: 18 residues. The CDR3 is CAWSVLAGASKADDTQYF. CDR3 DNA: TGTGCCTGGAGTGTACTAGCGGGAGCCTCTAAGGCCGACGATACGCAGTATTTT.

The V and J genes are TRBV14 and TRBJ1-2, with D maybe TRBD1 (5 bases). This CDR3 contains 13 residues. The germline V and J ends were trimmed by 8 bases and 4 bases, with 14 bases remaining between them. Germline CDR1 SGHDN, CDR2 FVKESK. CDR3 DNA sequence: TGTGCCAGCGCCCCGGGGGAAGGCTATGGCTACACCTTC. Its protein product is CASAPGEGYGYTF.

This chain uses TRBV27 with TRBJ2-7, with a tentative D call TRBD1 (6 bases). Germline values: CDR1 MNHEY, CDR2 SMNVEV (reference sequence). This CDR3 has 16 amino acids. Trimming left V 5 bases short and J 0 bases short, with 17 bases between. CDR3 region: CASSPHRDGYSYEQYF. The CDR3 DNA reads TGTGCCAGCAGTCCCCACAGGGACGGATACTCCTACGAGCAGTACTTC.

This chain joins TRBV15 and TRBJ2-1, with TRBD2 matching over 9 bases. The CDR3 extends over 17 amino acids. The trim removed 3 bases at V and 5 bases at J, leaving 11 bases unmatched. Per germline, CDR1 LNHNV and CDR2 YYDKDF (reference sequence). The DNA for the CDR3 is TGTGCCACCAGCAGTAGGGGAGCTAGCGGGATTCACAATGAGCAGTTCTTC. It encodes CATSSRGASGIHNEQFF.

The chain couples TRBV2 to TRBJ2-1; 8 positions agree with TRBD2. V shed 5 bases and J 7 bases; nucleotides not matched to a gene: 7. Germline CDR1 SNHLY, CDR2 FYNNEI. The CDR3 is made up of 14 amino acids. The CDR3 DNA follows: TGTGCCAGCAGTCTACTAGCGGCTGTTAATGAGCAGTTCTTC. This encodes CASSLLAAVNEQFF.

The V call is TRBV5-1, the J call TRBJ2-1; TRBD2 is a possible D gene (6 bases). Trimming cost V 4 bases and J 9 bases, with 14 bases left between them. The CDR3 is 13 residues long. Looked up from germline, CDR1 is SGHRS and CDR2 is YFSETQ. CDR3 loop: CASSQDLEGEQFF. DNA for the CDR3: TGCGCCAGCAGCCAAGACTTGGAGGGTGAGCAGTTCTTC.

This clone was picked up one time. The chain employs TRBV19 and TRBJ2-3; D might be TRBD1 (5 bases). Germline V lookup: CDR1 LNHDA, CDR2 SQIVND (reference sequence). Trimming pared 5 bases from V and 2 bases from J, leaving 11 bases between. CDR3 length equals 14 residues. The chain's CDR3 is CASSDSRITDTQYF. CDR3 coding DNA: TGTGCCAGTAGTGACAGCCGGATCACAGATACGCAGTATTTT.

This clone was counted only a few times. The J gene is TRBJ2-6, the V gene TRBV2; D is perhaps TRBD2 (6 bases). CDR1 SNHLY and CDR2 FYNNEI come from the germline V gene. The CDR3 covers 18 residues. V lost 8 bases and J lost 0, with 20 bases in between. CDR3 in DNA: TGTGCCAGCGTGGGGGAGGTCCTCCGCTTCTCTGGGGCCAACGTCCTGACTTTC. This sequence encodes CASVGEVLRFSGANVLTF.

The chain carries TRBV10-2 and TRBJ2-5, with 9 positions matching TRBD1. The end of the DNA is better explained by TRBJ2-7, so the J call may be wrong. Germline CDR1 and CDR2: WSHSY and SAAADI. The CDR3 is made up of 13 amino acids. CDR3 protein: CASSTGGSDEQYF. CDR3 bases: TGCGCCAGCAGCACAGGGGGCAGTGACGAGCAGTACTTC.

The V gene is TRBV28, the J gene TRBJ2-2; 10 bases match TRBD1. The CDR3 has 17 amino acids. V lost 3 bases and J lost 5; bases outside the gene matches: 9. In germline, CDR1 is MDHEN, CDR2 SYDVKM. CDR3 region: CASSLGQGMGITGELFF. CDR3 coding DNA: TGTGCCAGCAGTTTGGGACAGGGGATGGGGATTACCGGGGAGCTGTTTTTT.

This clone has only one observation. The chain has TRBV28 and TRBJ1-5; TRBD1 agrees at 10 bases. The CDR3 has 16 residues. The germline CDR1 and CDR2 sequences are MDHEN and SYDVKM. Germline trimming cut 6 bases from V and 3 bases from J; bases unmatched to any gene: 8. The CDR3 loop reads CASSPGQGLNNQPQHF. CDR3 DNA sequence: TGTGCCAGCAGCCCGGGACAGGGGCTGAACAATCAGCCCCAGCATTTT. Supplemented by reference TRBV28 and TRBJ1-5, the full variable domain reads DVKVTQSSRYLVKRTGEKVFLECVQDMDHENMFWYRQDPGLGLRLIYFSYDVKMKEKGDIPEGYSVSREKKERFSLILESASTNQTSMYLCASSPGQGLNNQPQHFGDGTRLSIL.

The V gene is TRBV9, the J gene TRBJ1-1, with unresolved D. The CDR3 sequence is 15 residues long. The V end was cut by 3 bases, the J end by 0 bases, with 12 bases between. The germline CDR1 and CDR2 sequences are SGDLS and YYNGEE. The CDR3: CASSGPFEVNTEAFF. For the CDR3, the DNA is TGTGCCAGCAGCGGACCGTTTGAGGTGAACACTGAAGCTTTCTTT.

This clone has a handful of counts. The chain joins TRBV6-5 to TRBJ1-2, with D hard to call. V dropped 5 bases and J dropped 1 base, with 5 bases sitting between them. There are 12 residues in the CDR3. Germline-derived CDR1 and CDR2 are MNHEY and SVGAGI. CDR3 nucleotides: TGTGCCAGCAGTGGTTATAACTATGGCTACACCTTC. Protein: CASSGYNYGYTF.

This chain joins TRBV28 and TRBJ2-7, with TRBD1 matching over 7 bases. V was pared by 5 bases and J by 2 bases, with 6 bases of the junction left unmatched. CDR1 is MDHEN and CDR2 is SYDVKM in the germline V gene. This CDR3 region has 14 residues. CDR3: CASSLHRGPYEQYF. Here the CDR3 DNA reads TGTGCCAGCAGTCTCCACAGGGGACCCTACGAGCAGTACTTC.

V usage is TRBV2 and J usage is TRBJ2-7, with a tentative D call TRBD2 (5 bases). CDR3 length: 13 residues. The V and J ends lost 10 bases and 6 bases respectively, with 19 bases between them. Germline V gene lookup returns CDR1 SNHLY and CDR2 FYNNEI. CDR3 sequence (DNA): TGTGCCATCGAGGGCCGGCCCCCCGTCGAGCAGTACTTC. Protein: CAIEGRPPVEQYF.

This chain joins TRBV5-1 and TRBJ1-2, with D possibly being TRBD1 (5 bases). CDR1 and CDR2 (germline): SGHRS, YFSETQ. The CDR3 contains 15 residues. The V and J ends lost 4 bases and 0 bases respectively, with 13 bases between them. The CDR3 region is CASSVRDSSNYGYTF. DNA of the CDR3: TGCGCCAGCAGCGTCAGGGACTCCTCTAACTATGGCTACACCTTC.

The gene calls are TRBV19 and TRBJ1-4, with TRBD1 as a possible D gene (5 bases). Trimming stripped 7 bases from V and 7 bases from J, with 13 bases between. Germline lookup yields CDR1 LNHDA and CDR2 SQIVND (reference sequence). This CDR3 has 13 residues. The CDR3 here is CASTPHGTEKLFF. For the CDR3, the DNA is TGTGCCAGTACCCCCCACGGGACTGAAAAACTGTTTTTT.